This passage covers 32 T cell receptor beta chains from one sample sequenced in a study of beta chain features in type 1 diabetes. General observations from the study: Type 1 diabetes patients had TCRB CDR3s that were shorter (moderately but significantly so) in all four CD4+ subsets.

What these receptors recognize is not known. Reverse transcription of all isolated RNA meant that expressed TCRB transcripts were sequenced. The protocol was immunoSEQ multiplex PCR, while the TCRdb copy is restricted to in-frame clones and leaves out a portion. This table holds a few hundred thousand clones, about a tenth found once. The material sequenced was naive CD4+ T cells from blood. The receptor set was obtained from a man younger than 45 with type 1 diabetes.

The CDR3 bases are TGTGCCAGCTCCCAAGCCCTAGGGACAGAAGAGACCCAGTACTTC. Protein product: CASSQALGTEETQYF. The J gene is TRBJ2-5, the V gene TRBV18; TRBD1 agrees at 7 bases. The CDR3 consists of 15 residues. Trimming cost V 6 bases and J 3 bases; bases outside gene matches: 10. Germline-derived CDR1 and CDR2 are KGHSH and LQKENI.

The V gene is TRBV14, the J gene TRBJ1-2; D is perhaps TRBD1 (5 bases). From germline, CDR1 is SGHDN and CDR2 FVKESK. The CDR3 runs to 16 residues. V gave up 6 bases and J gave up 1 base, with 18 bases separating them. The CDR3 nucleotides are TGTGCCAGCAGTCGTCCAGGGCAGAATCTTAACTATGGCTACACCTTC. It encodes CASSRPGQNLNYGYTF.

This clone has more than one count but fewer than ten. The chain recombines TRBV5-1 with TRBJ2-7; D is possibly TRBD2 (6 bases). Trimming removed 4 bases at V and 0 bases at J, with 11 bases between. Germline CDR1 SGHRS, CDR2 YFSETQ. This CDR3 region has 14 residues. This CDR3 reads CASSGGTLSYEQYF. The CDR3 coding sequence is TGCGCCAGCAGCGGAGGGACCCTCTCCTACGAGCAGTACTTC.

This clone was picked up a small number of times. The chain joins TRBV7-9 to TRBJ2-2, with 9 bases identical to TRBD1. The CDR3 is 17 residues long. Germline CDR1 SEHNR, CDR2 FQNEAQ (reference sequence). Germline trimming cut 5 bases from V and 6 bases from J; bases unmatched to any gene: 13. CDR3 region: CASSPPLGQGRSGELFF. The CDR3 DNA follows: TGTGCCAGCAGCCCACCCCTAGGACAGGGGAGATCCGGGGAGCTGTTTTTT.

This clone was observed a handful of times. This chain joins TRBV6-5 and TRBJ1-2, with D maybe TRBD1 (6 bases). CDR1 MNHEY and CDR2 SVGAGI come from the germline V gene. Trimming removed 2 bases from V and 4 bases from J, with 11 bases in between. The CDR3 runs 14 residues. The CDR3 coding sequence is TGTGCCAGCAGTTACGGGACACATAGCTATGGCTACACCTTC. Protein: CASSYGTHSYGYTF.

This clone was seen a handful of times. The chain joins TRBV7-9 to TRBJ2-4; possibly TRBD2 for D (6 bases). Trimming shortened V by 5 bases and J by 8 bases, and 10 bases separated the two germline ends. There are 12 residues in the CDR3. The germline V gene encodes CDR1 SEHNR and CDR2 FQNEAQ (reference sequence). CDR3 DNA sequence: TGTGCCAGCAGCGGCGGGGAGGACATTCAGTACTTC. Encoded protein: CASSGGEDIQYF. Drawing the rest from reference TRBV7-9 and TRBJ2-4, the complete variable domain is DTGVSQNPRHKITKRGQNVTFRCDPISEHNRLYWYRQTLGQGPEFLTYFQNEAQLEKSRLLSDRFSAERPKGSFSTLEIQRTEQGDSAMYLCASSGGEDIQYFGAGTRLSVL.

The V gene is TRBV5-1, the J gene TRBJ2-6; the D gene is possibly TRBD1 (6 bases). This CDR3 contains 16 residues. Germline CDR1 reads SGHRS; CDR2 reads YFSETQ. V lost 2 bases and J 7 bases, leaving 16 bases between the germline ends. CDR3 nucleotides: TGCGCCAGCAGCTTACAGGGTGCCCTGGGAGCCAACGTCCTGACTTTC. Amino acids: CASSLQGALGANVLTF.

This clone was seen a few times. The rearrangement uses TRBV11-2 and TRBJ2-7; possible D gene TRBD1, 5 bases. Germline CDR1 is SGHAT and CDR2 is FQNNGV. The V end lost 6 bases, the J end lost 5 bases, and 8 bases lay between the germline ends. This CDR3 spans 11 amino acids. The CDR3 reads CASSSGNEQYF. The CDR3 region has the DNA TGTGCCAGCAGTTCAGGGAACGAGCAGTACTTC.

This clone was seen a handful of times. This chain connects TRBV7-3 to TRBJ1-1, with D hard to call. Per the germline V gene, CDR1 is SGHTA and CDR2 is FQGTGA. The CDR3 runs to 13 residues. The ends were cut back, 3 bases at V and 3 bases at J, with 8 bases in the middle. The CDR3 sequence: CASSFGGYTEAFF. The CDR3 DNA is TGTGCCAGCAGCTTCGGCGGTTACACTGAAGCTTTCTTT.

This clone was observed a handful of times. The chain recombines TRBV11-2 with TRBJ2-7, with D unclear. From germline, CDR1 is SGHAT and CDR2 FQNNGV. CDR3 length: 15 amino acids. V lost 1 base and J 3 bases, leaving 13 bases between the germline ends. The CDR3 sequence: CASSLVMRSHYEQYF. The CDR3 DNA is TGTGCCAGCAGCTTAGTAATGCGGAGCCACTACGAGCAGTACTTC.

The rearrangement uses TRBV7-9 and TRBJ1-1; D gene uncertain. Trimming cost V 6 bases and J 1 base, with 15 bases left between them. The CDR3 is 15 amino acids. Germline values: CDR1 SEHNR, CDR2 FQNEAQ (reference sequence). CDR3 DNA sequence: TGTGCCAGCAGTCCGCGAGCGGATTCGAACACTGAAGCTTTCTTT. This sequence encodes CASSPRADSNTEAFF.

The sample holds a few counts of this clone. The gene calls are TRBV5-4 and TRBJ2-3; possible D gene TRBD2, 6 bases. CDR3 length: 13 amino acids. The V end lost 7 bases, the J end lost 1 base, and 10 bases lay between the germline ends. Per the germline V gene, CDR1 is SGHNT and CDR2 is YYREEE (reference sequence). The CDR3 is CASGDSGTDTQYF. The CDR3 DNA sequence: TGTGCCAGCGGGGACTCTGGCACAGATACGCAGTATTTT.

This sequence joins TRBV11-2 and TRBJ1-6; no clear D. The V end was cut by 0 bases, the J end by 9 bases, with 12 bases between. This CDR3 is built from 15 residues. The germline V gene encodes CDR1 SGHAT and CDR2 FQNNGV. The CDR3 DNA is TGTGCCAGCAGCTTAGAACAGAGCTTTACTTCACCCCTCCACTTT. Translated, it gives CASSLEQSFTSPLHF.

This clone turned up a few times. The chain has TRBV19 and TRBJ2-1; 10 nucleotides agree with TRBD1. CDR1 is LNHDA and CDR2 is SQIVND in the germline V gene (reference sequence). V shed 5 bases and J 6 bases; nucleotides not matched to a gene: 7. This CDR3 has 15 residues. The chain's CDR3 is CASSSGTGVSNEQFF. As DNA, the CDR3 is TGTGCCAGTAGTTCCGGGACAGGGGTATCCAATGAGCAGTTCTTC.

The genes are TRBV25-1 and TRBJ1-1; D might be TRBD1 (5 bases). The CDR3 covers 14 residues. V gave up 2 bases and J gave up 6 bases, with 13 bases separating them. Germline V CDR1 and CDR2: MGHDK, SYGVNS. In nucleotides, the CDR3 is TGTGCCAGCAGTGAAATGGCAGGGTTGGCTGAAGCTTTCTTT. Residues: CASSEMAGLAEAFF.

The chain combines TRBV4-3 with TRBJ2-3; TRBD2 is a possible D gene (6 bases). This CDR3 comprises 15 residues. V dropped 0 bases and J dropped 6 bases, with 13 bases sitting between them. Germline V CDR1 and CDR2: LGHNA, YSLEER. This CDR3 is CASSQDGLALDTQYF. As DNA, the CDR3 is TGCGCCAGCAGCCAAGATGGCCTAGCGCTCGATACGCAGTATTTT.

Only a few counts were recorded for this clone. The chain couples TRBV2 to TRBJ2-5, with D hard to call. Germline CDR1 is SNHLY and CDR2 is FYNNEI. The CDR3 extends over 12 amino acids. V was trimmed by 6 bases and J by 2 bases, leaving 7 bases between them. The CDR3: CASSPPQETQYF. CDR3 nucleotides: TGTGCCAGCAGCCCCCCACAAGAGACCCAGTACTTC.

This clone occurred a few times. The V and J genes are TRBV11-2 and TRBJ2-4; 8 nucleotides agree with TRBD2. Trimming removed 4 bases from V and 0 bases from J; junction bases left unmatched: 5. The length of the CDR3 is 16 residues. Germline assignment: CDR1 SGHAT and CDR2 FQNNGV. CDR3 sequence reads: CASSSGGLGAKNIQYF. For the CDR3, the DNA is TGTGCCAGCAGCTCGGGAGGGCTGGGAGCCAAAAACATTCAGTACTTC.

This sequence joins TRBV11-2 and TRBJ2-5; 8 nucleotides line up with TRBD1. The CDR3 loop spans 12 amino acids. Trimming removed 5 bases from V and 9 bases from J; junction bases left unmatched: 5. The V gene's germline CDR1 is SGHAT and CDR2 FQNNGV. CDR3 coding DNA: TGTGCCAGCAGCCCTCAGGGGGCAGCCCAGTACTTC. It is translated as CASSPQGAAQYF.

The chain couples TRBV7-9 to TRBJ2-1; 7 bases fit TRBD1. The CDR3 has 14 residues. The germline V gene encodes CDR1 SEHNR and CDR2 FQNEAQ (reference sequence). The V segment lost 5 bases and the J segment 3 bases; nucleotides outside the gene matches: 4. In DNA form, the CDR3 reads TGTGCCAGCAGCCCACGGGACAGCTACAATGAGCAGTTCTTC. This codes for CASSPRDSYNEQFF.

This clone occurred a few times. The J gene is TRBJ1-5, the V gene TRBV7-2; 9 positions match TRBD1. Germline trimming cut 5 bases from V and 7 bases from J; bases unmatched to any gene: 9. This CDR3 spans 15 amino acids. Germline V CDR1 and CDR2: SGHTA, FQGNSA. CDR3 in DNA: TGTGCCAGCAGCGCCACAGGACAGGGGCGACAGCCCCAGCATTTT. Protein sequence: CASSATGQGRQPQHF.

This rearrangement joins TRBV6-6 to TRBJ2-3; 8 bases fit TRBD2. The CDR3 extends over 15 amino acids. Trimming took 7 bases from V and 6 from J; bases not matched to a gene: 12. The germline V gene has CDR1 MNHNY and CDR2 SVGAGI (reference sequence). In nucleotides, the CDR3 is TGTGCCAGCAACCCGGCTAGCGGGCCCGGGGATACGCAGTATTTT. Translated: CASNPASGPGDTQYF.

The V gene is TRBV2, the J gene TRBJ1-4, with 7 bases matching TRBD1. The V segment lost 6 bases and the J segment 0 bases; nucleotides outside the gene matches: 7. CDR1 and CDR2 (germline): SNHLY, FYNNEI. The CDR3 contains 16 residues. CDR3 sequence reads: CASRPTGVATNEKLFF. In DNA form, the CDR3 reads TGTGCCAGCAGACCCACAGGGGTGGCAACTAATGAAAAACTGTTTTTT.

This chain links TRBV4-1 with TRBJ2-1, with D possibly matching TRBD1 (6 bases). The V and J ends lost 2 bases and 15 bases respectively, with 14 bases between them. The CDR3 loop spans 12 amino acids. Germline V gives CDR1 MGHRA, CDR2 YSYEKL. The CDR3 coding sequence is TGCGCCAGCAGCCAACCGACAGGCTCCAGGTTCTTC. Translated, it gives CASSQPTGSRFF.

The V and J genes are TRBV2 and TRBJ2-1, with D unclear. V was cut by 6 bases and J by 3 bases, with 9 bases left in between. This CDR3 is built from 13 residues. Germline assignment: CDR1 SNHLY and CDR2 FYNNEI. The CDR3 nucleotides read TGTGCCAGCAGCCCCATCGGCTACAATGAGCAGTTCTTC. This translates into CASSPIGYNEQFF.

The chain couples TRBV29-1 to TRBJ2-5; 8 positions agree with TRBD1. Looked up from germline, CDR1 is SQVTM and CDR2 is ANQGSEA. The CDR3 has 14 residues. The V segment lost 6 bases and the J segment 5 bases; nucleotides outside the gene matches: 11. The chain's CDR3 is CSVWRTGTAETQYF. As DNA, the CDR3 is TGCAGCGTCTGGCGGACAGGGACGGCGGAGACCCAGTACTTC. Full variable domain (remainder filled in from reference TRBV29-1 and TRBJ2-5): SAVISQKPSRDICQRGTSLTIQCQVDSQVTMMFWYRQQPGQSLTLIATANQGSEATYESGFVIDKFPISRPNLTFSTLTVSNMSPEDSSIYLCSVWRTGTAETQYFGPGTRLLVL.

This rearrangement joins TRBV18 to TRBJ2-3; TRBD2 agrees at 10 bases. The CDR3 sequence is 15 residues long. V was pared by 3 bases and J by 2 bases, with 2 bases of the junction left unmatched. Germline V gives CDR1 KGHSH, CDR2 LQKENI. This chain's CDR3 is CASSPTSGPTDTQYF. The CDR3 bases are TGTGCCAGCTCACCGACTAGCGGGCCCACAGATACGCAGTATTTT.

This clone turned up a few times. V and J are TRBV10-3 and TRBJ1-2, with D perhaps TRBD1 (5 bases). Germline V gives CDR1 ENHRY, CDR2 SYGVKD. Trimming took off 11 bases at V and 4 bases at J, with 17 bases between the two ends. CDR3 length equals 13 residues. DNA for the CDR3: TGTGCCGAAGGGGTTACGTCGGGCTATGGCTACACCTTC. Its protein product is CAEGVTSGYGYTF.

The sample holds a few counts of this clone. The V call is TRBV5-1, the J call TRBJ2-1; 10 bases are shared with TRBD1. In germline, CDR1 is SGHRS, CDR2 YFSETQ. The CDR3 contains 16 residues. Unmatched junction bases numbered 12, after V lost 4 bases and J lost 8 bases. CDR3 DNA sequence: TGCGCCAGCAGCATCCTACCGGGACAGGGGAAACATGAGCAGTTCTTC. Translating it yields CASSILPGQGKHEQFF.

CDR3 sequence reads: CASSQRQDNSPLHF. CDR3 in DNA: TGTGCCAGCAGCCAAAGACAGGATAATTCACCCCTCCACTTT. The chain recombines TRBV14 with TRBJ1-6; maybe TRBD1 (6 bases). Germline V gene data show CDR1 as SGHDN and CDR2 as FVKESK. Trimming cost V 2 bases and J 5 bases, with 7 bases left between them. The CDR3 is made up of 14 amino acids.

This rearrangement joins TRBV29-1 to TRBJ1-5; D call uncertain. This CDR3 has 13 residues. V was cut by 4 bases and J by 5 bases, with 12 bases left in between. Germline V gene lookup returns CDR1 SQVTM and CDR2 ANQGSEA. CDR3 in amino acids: CSVVERVDQPQHF. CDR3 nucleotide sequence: TGCAGCGTTGTGGAGAGGGTGGATCAGCCCCAGCATTTT.

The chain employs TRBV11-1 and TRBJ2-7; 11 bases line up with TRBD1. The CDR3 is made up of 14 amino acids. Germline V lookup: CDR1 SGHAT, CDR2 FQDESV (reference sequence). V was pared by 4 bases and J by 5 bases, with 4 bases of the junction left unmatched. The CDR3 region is CASSWDRGINEQYF. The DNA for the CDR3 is TGTGCCAGCAGCTGGGACAGGGGGATCAACGAGCAGTACTTC.